The sequence of this T cell receptor beta chain was determined in a study of Graves' ophthalmopathy and Graves' hyperthyroidism. Study in general: At initial diagnosis, peripheral blood was obtained, and this preceded any treatment.

Ineligible for inclusion were patients with other autoimmune diseases, uncontrolled infections, pregnancy or lactation. Beta-chain TCR CDR3 regions were amplified from RNA transcripts. HTBI primers were employed in first-round RT-PCR, then a second-round multiplex PCR followed. A single record per CDR3 protein comes from TCRdb applying MiXCR to the multiplex PCR reads. The sample lists about 660,000 distinct CDR3 sequences, under 50% occurring once. The ends lost 5 bases at V and 4 bases at J; junction bases unmatched: 6. There are 16 residues in the CDR3. The sample consisted of peripheral blood. The chain links TRBV12-3 or TRBV12-4 to TRBJ1-6; 9 bases map to TRBD1. The receptor's source is an adult man with Graves' ophthalmopathy. In DNA, the CDR3 is TGTGCCAGCAGTCTAACAGGGGGCCCTTATAATTCACCCCTCCACTTT. Translating it yields CASSLTGGPYNSPLHF.